This T cell receptor beta chain was captured by sequencing in a study of shared clonotypes between healthy human individuals (TCRdb year 2020). Some background on the complete study: A few men and a couple of women, aged 18 to 49 years, made up the cohort. For each donor, CD4 naive and CD4 memory were each given three plates, CD8 naive was given two plates, and CD8 memory was given one plate. To estimate repertoire size and how much clonotypes are shared between individuals, the study performed deep sequencing of blood TCR repertoires from a few healthy adults. Different laboratories and diverse techniques were used to prepare libraries and sequence TCR repertoires, to increase sequencing depth and limit assay-specific biases. Between about 0.8 and 9.5 billion PBMCs per donor were obtained by leukapheresis. The research as a whole found: Higher generation probabilities were observed for clonotypes shared by all four sorted-subset donors than for non-shared clonotypes. Even with the large sequencing depth, rarefaction of the sorted-subset datasets indicated that sequencing was incomplete. Larger estimated clonotype richness was generally found for naive subsets than for memory subsets. The genetic and exposure-history diversity represented was limited by the small number of donors. Based on pairwise subsampling, the degree of clonotype sharing among donors was expected to be affected by sequencing depth. Sampling was restricted to blood, and TCR repertoires in tissue are likely to differ from TCR repertoires in blood. Sharing across several donors was observed for around 5% of naive CD4, over 3% of naive CD8, 2% to 2.5% of memory CD4, and roughly 0.4% of memory CD8 clonotypes.

Using the deep immunoSEQ assay, multiplex PCR amplified TCR CDR3 regions from genomic DNA. Extracted genomic DNA from each cell subset was spread evenly across all wells of several immunoSEQ 96-well plates, with each plate serving as a replicate. For sorted subsets, around 0.2 ug genomic DNA, equal to approximately 30,000 T cell genomes, was loaded into each replicate PCR. Purified libraries were measured with a Qubit 3.0 fluorometer, size-checked on a Bioanalyzer 2100, and measured again with the KAPA Library Quantification kit. Every immunoSEQ 96-well plate was sequenced on a dedicated single-read 150-cycle Illumina NextSeq 550 flow cell. Per the original workflow: Because only junctional sequences without quality scores were contained in the immunoSEQ output, filtering matching that applied to full-length reads could not be performed. Sequences were annotated with PyIR, a Python wrapper for IgBLAST v1.9, using IMGT germline references to assign V/J genes and CDR3. Reads were removed for weak V/J assignments (E-value above 1e-6), missing CDR3, stop codons, out-of-frame junctions, or ambiguous translated residues. A V3J clonotype was defined by an identical inferred V gene, J gene, and CDR3 amino acid sequence. To compute the percentage overlap between repertoires, the number of shared unique clonotypes was divided by the size of the smaller repertoire. Richness of each repertoire was evaluated using RTK rarefaction, the Chao1 estimator, and Recon v2.1 estimates of unobserved clonotypes. OLGA was used to compute generation probabilities for all TCRbeta clonotypes that the gDNA method yielded from a few donors. The table comes from immuneACCESS by way of TCRdb, which keeps in-frame sequences with V and J called. Part of the clones is missing from these tables; in studies checked, under half for an unresolved V gene and the rest for unknown reasons. Clonal size and the V and J genes are those of that table, whereas D and trimming came from the DNA. The sample table records about 2.2 million clones; approximately 92% of these occur just once. The top ten constitute around 1.7% of the sample.

In regard to this clone: This clone's antigen is unknown. Qualities for individual bases were not recorded, and no much larger clone is one base off.

For the CD8 naive samples, CD45RO-negative cells were positively selected for CCR7, yielding a CD45RA+CCR7+ population from which TemRA cells were excluded. The donors were healthy, HIV-negative adults who had no recently reported acute infections or vaccinations. All donors were Caucasian adults living in Nashville, Tennessee, USA. Blood was collected by leukapheresis, and PBMCs were isolated by Ficoll-Histopaque density gradient centrifugation and then cryopreserved in liquid nitrogen vapor phase. Purity and quantity of every magnetically sorted T cell population were checked by analytical flow cytometry. From each sorted fraction, genomic DNA was isolated and quantified by UV absorbance on a Nanodrop 2000c. V is reduced by 5 bases and J by 6 bases, leaving a spacing of 10 bases between them. Reading from cysteine to phenylalanine, the CDR3 counts 13 amino acids. CDR3 DNA only is kept here, 39 bases in frame from base 1. Taken from the germline V gene, the CDR1 and CDR2 loops are SGHVS and FQNEAQ.

Recombination linked TRBV7-8 to TRBJ2-2; no confident D gene assignment can be made. Source material: naive CD8+ T cells from PBMCs. The cell subset or site label, read with the paper, signifies: CD45RA+CCR7+. This TCR was recovered from a man between 18 and 29 years old in good health. Some clones in this sample may be carry-over from other donors' samples. The CDR3 region has the sequence CASSRREAGELFF. The sequenced DNA is TGTGCCAGCAGCAGAAGAGAGGCCGGGGAGCTGTTTTTT.